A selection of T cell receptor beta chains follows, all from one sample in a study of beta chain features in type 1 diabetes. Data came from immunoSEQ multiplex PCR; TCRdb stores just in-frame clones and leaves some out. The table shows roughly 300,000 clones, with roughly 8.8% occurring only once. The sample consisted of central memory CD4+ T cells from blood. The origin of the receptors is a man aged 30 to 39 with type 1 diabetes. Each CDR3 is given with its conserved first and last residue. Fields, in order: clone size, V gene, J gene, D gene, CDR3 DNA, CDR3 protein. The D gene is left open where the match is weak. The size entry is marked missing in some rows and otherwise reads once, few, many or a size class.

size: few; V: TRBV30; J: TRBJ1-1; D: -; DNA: TGTGCCTGGAGTGTAAGGGGCACTGAAGCTTTCTTT; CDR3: CAWSVRGTEAFF
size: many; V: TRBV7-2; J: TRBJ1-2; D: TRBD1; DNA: TGTGCCAGCAGCTTCAGGACAGGTTTCAATGGCTACACCTTC; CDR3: CASSFRTGFNGYTF
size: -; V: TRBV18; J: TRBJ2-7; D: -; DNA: TGTGCCAGCTCACTGAGTCGGACTACCTCCTACGAGCAGTACTTC; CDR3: CASSLSRTTSYEQYF
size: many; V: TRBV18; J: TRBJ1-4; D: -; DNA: TGTGCCAGCTCACCACAACCTCGGGCTCAGGAACTGTTTTTT; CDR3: CASSPQPRAQELFF
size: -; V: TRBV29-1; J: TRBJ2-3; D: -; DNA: TGCAGCGTTGAAGATTTTTTCGGGGAGAGCACAGATACGCAGTATTTT; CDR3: CSVEDFFGESTDTQYF
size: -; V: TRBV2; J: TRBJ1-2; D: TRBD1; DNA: TGTGCCAGCAGTGAGGGACAGCGCTATGGCTACACCTTC; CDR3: CASSEGQRYGYTF
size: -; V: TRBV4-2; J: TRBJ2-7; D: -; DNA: TGTGCCAGCAGGCCCAGGACGGGGAGCTCCTACGAGCAGTACTTC; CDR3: CASRPRTGSSYEQYF
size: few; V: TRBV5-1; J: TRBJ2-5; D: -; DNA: TGCGCCAGCACCCTTTCATTGGGGGAACAAGAGACCCAGTACTTC; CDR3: CASTLSLGEQETQYF
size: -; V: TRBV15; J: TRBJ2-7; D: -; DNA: TGTGCCACCAGCAGGGGAGAACGGGCCCCTAGCTCCTACGAGCAGTACTTC; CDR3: CATSRGERAPSSYEQYF
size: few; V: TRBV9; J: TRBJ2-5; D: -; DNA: TGTGCCAGCAGCGTGGGGGGCGGTGAGACCCAGTACTTC; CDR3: CASSVGGGETQYF
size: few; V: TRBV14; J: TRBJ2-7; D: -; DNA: TGTGCCAGCAGCCAGGGGGGTTCCTACGAGCAGTACTTC; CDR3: CASSQGGSYEQYF
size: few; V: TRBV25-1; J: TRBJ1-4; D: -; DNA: TGTGCCAGCAGTGATCCCAGGTGGCATGAAAAACTGTTTTTT; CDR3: CASSDPRWHEKLFF
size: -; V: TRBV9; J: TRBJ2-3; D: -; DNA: TGTGCCAGCAGCGTAGGTGCAGGTTCCGGAGATACGCAGTATTTT; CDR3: CASSVGAGSGDTQYF
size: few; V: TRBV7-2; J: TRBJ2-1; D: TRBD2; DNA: TGTGCCAGCAGCTTAGCGCTAGCGGGGTCCTACAATGAGCAGTTCTTC; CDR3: CASSLALAGSYNEQFF
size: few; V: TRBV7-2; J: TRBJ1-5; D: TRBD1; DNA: TGTGCCAGCAGTCTACAGGGGGGTCAGCCCCAGCATTTT; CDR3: CASSLQGGQPQHF
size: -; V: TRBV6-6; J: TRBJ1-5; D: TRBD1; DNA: TGTGCCAGCGACCCGGGACAGGGGAAAGATCAGCCCCAGCATTTT; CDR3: CASDPGQGKDQPQHF
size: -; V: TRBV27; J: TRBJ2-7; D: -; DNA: TGTGCCAGCAGTCCACGACAGGTACTATCCTACGAGCAGTACTTC; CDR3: CASSPRQVLSYEQYF
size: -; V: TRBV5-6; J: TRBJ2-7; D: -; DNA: TGTGCCAGCAGCTTGGGCGGAACCTACGAGCAGTACTTC; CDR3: CASSLGGTYEQYF
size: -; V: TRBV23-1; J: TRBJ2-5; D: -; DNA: TGCGCCAGACGTGTTCACCCGGGGGTTGAGACCCAGTACTTC; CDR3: CARRVHPGVETQYF
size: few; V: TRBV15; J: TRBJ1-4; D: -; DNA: TGTGCCACCAGCAGAGACCTAATCGGGGAAAAACTGTTTTTT; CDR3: CATSRDLIGEKLFF
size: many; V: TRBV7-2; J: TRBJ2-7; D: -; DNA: TGTGCCAGCAGCTCCATGACTGTGTCTAGGGAGCAGTACTTC; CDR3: CASSSMTVSREQYF
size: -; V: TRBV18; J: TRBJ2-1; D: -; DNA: TGTGCCAGCTCACCGGCAGCGGTCAATGAGCAGTTCTTC; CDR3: CASSPAAVNEQFF
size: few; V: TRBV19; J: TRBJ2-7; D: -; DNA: TGTGCCAGTAGTATCCAAGGAGGCTCCTACGAGCAGTACTTC; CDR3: CASSIQGGSYEQYF
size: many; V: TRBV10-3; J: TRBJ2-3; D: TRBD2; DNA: TGTGCCATCAGTGAGTCGTCAAGCGGGGGGGCCGAGGGGCAGTATTTT; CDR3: CAISESSSGGAEGQYF
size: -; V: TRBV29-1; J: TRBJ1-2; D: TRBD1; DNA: TGCAGCGCGGGACAGGGGGACTATGGCTACACCTTC; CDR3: CSAGQGDYGYTF
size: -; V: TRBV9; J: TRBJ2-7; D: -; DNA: TGTGCCAGCAGCGTAGAGGGTAGCGGTTCCCGTCAGTACTTC; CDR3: CASSVEGSGSRQYF
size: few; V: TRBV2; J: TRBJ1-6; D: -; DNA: TGTGCCAGCAGTTGGCTGACGAGCTCCTATAATTCACCCCTCCACTTT; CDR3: CASSWLTSSYNSPLHF
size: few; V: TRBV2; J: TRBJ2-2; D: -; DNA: TGTGCCAGCAGACTAGGGACGGCGAACACCGGGGAGCTGTTTTTT; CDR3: CASRLGTANTGELFF
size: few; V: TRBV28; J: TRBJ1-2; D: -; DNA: TGTGCCAGCAGTTCTCGACAGAACTATGGCTACACCTTC; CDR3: CASSSRQNYGYTF
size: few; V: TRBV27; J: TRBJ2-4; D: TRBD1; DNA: TGTGCCAGCAGTCAACGAGGGACAGCGAACATTCAGTACTTC; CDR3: CASSQRGTANIQYF
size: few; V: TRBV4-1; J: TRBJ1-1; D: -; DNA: TGCGCCAGCAGCCAAGATGTTGGGGGAGCGGTACGAGCTTTCTTT; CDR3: CASSQDVGGAVRAFF
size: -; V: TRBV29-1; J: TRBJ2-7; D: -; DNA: TGCAGCGTTGGGACTTATGCCGAGCAGTACTTC; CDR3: CSVGTYAEQYF
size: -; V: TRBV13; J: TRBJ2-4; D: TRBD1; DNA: TGTGCCAGCAGCTTGATTGTACAGGGGGGAAACATTCAGTACTTC; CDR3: CASSLIVQGGNIQYF
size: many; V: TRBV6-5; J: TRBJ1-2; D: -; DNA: TGTGCCAGCAGTTACGGGGGGCGAAACTATGGCTACACCTTC; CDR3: CASSYGGRNYGYTF
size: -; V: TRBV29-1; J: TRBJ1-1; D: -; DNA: TGCAGCGTTGAACAGGGAGGCATGAACACTGAAGCTTTCTTT; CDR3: CSVEQGGMNTEAFF
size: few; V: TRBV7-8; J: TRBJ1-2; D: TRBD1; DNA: TGTGCCAGCAGCCGGGCCGGGACAGGGGGCTCCTCGGGCTACACCTTC; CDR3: CASSRAGTGGSSGYTF
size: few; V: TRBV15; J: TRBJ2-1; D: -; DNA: TGTGCCACCAGCAGAGATCGGCCCCGCGGGTATGAGCAGTTCTTC; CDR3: CATSRDRPRGYEQFF
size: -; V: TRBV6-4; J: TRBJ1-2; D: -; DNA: TGTGCCAGCAGTGACTCGTGGGGGAGCTACACCTTC; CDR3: CASSDSWGSYTF
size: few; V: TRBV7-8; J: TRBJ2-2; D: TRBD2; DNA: TGTGCCAGCAGCCCTTTTAGCGGGGGGGCTGGCGGGGAGCTGTTTTTT; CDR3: CASSPFSGGAGGELFF
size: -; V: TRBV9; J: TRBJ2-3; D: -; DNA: TGTGCCAGCAGCGTAGCCACTTTGAGCACAGATACGCAGTATTTT; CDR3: CASSVATLSTDTQYF
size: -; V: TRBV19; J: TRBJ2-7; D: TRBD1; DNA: TGTGCCAGTAAAAGGACAGGGTTCCACGAGCAGTACTTC; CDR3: CASKRTGFHEQYF
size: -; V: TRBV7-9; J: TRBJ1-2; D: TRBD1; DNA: TGTGCCAGCAGCCCGGGACAGAACACTAACTATGGCTACACCTTC; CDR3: CASSPGQNTNYGYTF
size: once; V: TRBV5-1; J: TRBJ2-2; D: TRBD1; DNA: TGCGCCACCCCCGCCCTGCAGGGGGCGAACACCGGGGAGCTGTTTTTT; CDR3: CATPALQGANTGELFF
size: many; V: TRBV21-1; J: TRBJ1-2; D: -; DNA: TGTGCCAGCAGCAAAGCTAAGGGACAGAGGTACACCTTC; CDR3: CASSKAKGQRYTF
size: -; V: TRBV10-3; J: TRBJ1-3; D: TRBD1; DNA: TGTGCCATCAGTGAACAGTCAGGGGGCGGTGGAAACACCATATATTTT; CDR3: CAISEQSGGGGNTIYF
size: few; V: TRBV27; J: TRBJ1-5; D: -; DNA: TGTGCCAGCAGTTGGGATCCCAATCAGCCCCAGCATTTT; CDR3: CASSWDPNQPQHF
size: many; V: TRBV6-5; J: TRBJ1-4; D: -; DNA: TGTGCCAGCAGTTACCCTGGGGGCGAAAAACTGTTTTTT; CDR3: CASSYPGGEKLFF
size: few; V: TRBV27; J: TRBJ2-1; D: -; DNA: TGTGCCAGTCCATCGGAAGATGAGCAGTTCTTC; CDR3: CASPSEDEQFF
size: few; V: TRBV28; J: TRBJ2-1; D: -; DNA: TGTGCCAGCAGTACCGACAATGAGCAGTTCTTC; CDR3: CASSTDNEQFF
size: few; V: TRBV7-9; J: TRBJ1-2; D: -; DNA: TGTGCCAGCAGCTTAGGAGACGGTAACTATGGCTACACCTTC; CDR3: CASSLGDGNYGYTF
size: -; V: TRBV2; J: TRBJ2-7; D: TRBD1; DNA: TGTGCCAGCATGAGGGACAGGGGTTCCTACGAGCAGTACTTC; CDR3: CASMRDRGSYEQYF
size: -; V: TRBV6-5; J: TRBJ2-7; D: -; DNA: TGTGCCAGCAGTTACGACCGCTCCTACGAGCAGTACTTC; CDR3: CASSYDRSYEQYF
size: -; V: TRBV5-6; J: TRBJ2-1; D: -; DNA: TGTGCCAGCAGCCGAACCCTTGAGCAGTTCTTC; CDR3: CASSRTLEQFF
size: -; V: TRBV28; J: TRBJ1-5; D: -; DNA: TGTGCCAGCAGACTCTCAATACAGAATCAGCCCCAGCATTTT; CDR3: CASRLSIQNQPQHF
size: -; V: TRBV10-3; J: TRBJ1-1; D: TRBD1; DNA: TGTGCCAGTGCAAGGACAGGGGCAGGGACTGAAGCTTTCTTT; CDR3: CASARTGAGTEAFF